The 16 T cell receptor beta chains presented below share a single source sample, sequenced in a study of T cells in Graves' hyperthyroidism and ophthalmopathy. Amplified regions were TCR beta CDR3 sequences from RNA transcripts. RT-PCR in the first round (using the HTBI primer set) targeted the TCR CDR3. TCRdb re-analysed the multiplex PCR reads in MiXCR, keeping a single row per CDR3 protein. The sample carries about 500,000 distinct CDR3 sequences, more than 15% recorded once. What was sequenced was blood. These receptors all stem from a woman under 30 with Graves' ophthalmopathy.

This clonotype showed up just a few times. The chain combines TRBV5-1 with TRBJ2-1, with D perhaps matching TRBD1 or TRBD2 (5 bases each). This CDR3 has 16 amino acids. Germline assignment: CDR1 SGHRS and CDR2 YFSETQ. The germline V and J ends were trimmed by 2 bases and 0 bases, with 12 bases remaining between them. The CDR3 DNA reads TGCGCCAGCAGCTTTTTCTGGGGGAGCTCCTACAATGAGCAGTTCTTC. Its protein is CASSFFWGSSYNEQFF.

This clonotype was seen repeatedly, ten times or more. The gene calls are TRBV5-1 and TRBJ2-7, with TRBD1 matching 7 bases. Losses at the gene ends were 4 bases for V and 3 bases for J; bases not matched to a gene: 4. There are 13 residues in the CDR3. The V gene's germline CDR1 is SGHRS and CDR2 YFSETQ. CDR3 amino acids: CASSPDRDYEQYF. The CDR3 bases are TGCGCCAGCAGCCCCGACAGGGACTACGAGCAGTACTTC.

This clonotype was picked up a small number of times. A much larger clone differs by one base, so this may be a read error. The rearrangement joins TRBV7-3 to TRBJ1-1, with TRBD1 as a possible D gene (5 bases). This CDR3 is built from 13 residues. CDR1 and CDR2 (germline): SGHTA, FQGTGA. The CDR3 coding sequence is TGTGCCAGCAGCCTACGACGTGGGACGGAAGCTTCCTTT. As protein: CASSLRRGTEASF.

This clonotype was seen a handful of times. The genes are TRBV5-4 and TRBJ2-3; D remains unclear. CDR3 length: 13 amino acids. CDR1 and CDR2 (germline): SGHNT, YYREEE (reference sequence). Trimming removed 0 bases from V and 5 bases from J, with 7 bases in between. DNA of the CDR3: TGTGCCAGCAGCTTGGACATACAAGATACGCAGTATTTT. Protein sequence: CASSLDIQDTQYF. Full variable domain (remainder filled in from reference TRBV5-4 and TRBJ2-3): ETGVTQSPTHLIKTRGQQVTLRCSSQSGHNTVSWYQQALGQGPQFIFQYYREEENGRGNFPPRFSGLQFPNYSSELNVNALELDDSALYLCASSLDIQDTQYFGPGTRLTVL.

This clonotype was picked up many times. This chain connects TRBV6-1 to TRBJ2-5; TRBD1 aligns across 8 bases. The CDR3 runs to 14 residues. Germline V CDR1 and CDR2: MNHNS, SASEGT. Trimming cost V 6 bases and J 3 bases; bases outside gene matches: 6. The CDR3 is CASSIDRGKETQYF. In DNA form, the CDR3 reads TGTGCCAGCAGCATAGACAGGGGCAAAGAGACCCAGTACTTC.

This clonotype was seen at least ten times. This sequence joins TRBV7-2 and TRBJ2-1; TRBD2 matches at 8 bases. CDR3 size: 16 residues. CDR1 and CDR2 from the germline V gene are SGHTA and FQGNSA. With 0 bases clipped from V and 0 bases from J, the junction kept 1 base outside the gene matches. The CDR3 DNA sequence: TGTGCCAGCAGCTTAGCTGGGACTAGCTCCTACAATGAGCAGTTCTTC. Its protein is CASSLAGTSSYNEQFF.

This clonotype was seen many times. DNA for the CDR3: TGCGCCAGCAGCCGGGACGAGAACACTGAAGCTTTCTTT. Its protein product is CASSRDENTEAFF. The chain carries TRBV5-1 and TRBJ1-1; D possibly corresponds to TRBD1 (5 bases). Germline V lookup: CDR1 SGHRS, CDR2 YFSETQ. The V end lost 4 bases, the J end lost 1 base, and 8 bases lay between the germline ends. The CDR3 spans 13 residues.

This chain uses TRBV6-4 with TRBJ1-6; no firm D call. The V end lost 8 bases, the J end lost 8 bases, and 10 bases lay between the germline ends. The CDR3 extends over 12 amino acids. Germline loops: CDR1 MRHNA, CDR2 SNTAGT. The CDR3 sequence is CASPREYSPLHF. DNA for the CDR3: TGTGCCAGCCCGAGGGAGTATTCACCCCTCCACTTT.

This clonotype was recorded many times. The V call is TRBV5-1, the J call TRBJ1-2, with D perhaps TRBD1 (6 bases). The V gene's germline CDR1 is SGHRS and CDR2 YFSETQ. This CDR3 region has 15 residues. Trimming took off 0 bases at V and 4 bases at J, with 13 bases between the two ends. CDR3 loop: CASSLESTGLYGYTF. The CDR3 DNA reads as TGCGCCAGCAGCTTGGAATCGACAGGCCTCTATGGCTACACCTTC.

This clonotype was counted many times. The rearrangement joins TRBV27 to TRBJ2-7, with 10 bases aligning to TRBD2. The germline V gene has CDR1 MNHEY and CDR2 SMNVEV (reference sequence). V shed 2 bases and J 3 bases; nucleotides not matched to a gene: 10. CDR3 length: 17 amino acids. The CDR3: CASSLVASGSGIYEQYF. The CDR3 DNA sequence: TGTGCCAGCAGTTTAGTGGCTAGCGGGAGTGGTATCTACGAGCAGTACTTC.

The chain couples TRBV6-1 to TRBJ2-5, with TRBD2 identical over 15 bases. From germline, CDR1 is MNHNS and CDR2 SASEGT. The CDR3 extends over 17 amino acids. With V trimmed by 5 bases and J by 5 bases, 9 bases remained unmatched. The CDR3 region has the DNA TGTGCCAGCAGTTTCGGACTAGCGGGAGGGCCGGGGGAGACCCAGTACTTC. It encodes CASSFGLAGGPGETQYF.

This clonotype was found a few times. This rearrangement joins TRBV4-3 to TRBJ2-3, with D unresolved. From germline, CDR1 is LGHNA and CDR2 YSLEER. V was pared by 0 bases and J by 0 bases, with 13 bases between. The CDR3 runs to 17 residues. As DNA, the CDR3 is TGCGCCAGCAGCCAAGAAAGGTTACGAACTAGCACAGATACGCAGTATTTT. Translating gives CASSQERLRTSTDTQYF.

This clonotype came up many times. This chain joins TRBV6-1 and TRBJ1-6, with 8 bases matching TRBD1. The length of the CDR3 is 15 residues. J gave up 7 bases and V 5 bases, and 7 bases lay outside the gene matches. From germline, CDR1 is MNHNS and CDR2 SASEGT. The CDR3 DNA sequence: TGTGCCAGCAGTCGCGACAGGGGTAAGAATTCACCCCTCCACTTT. Translation gives CASSRDRGKNSPLHF.

The CDR3 DNA follows: TGTGCCAGCAGTTACCGGGACGACGAGCAGTACTTC. It codes for CASSYRDDEQYF. The V and J genes are TRBV6-5 and TRBJ2-7; either TRBD1 or TRBD2 may fit D (5 bases each). The CDR3 has 12 residues. CDR1 MNHEY and CDR2 SVGAGI come from the germline V gene. Trimming left V 2 bases short and J 5 bases short, with 7 bases between.

This clonotype has a count of ten or more. The CDR3 region is CASSKEPLTAQYF. CDR3 in DNA: TGCGCCAGCAGCAAGGAGCCACTCACAGCCCAGTATTTT. This chain links TRBV5-1 with TRBJ1-5, with unresolved D. The closer fit of TRBJ2-3 to the DNA end suggests the J call may be wrong. The CDR3 loop spans 13 amino acids. The germline V gene encodes CDR1 SGHRS and CDR2 YFSETQ.

The V call is TRBV4-3, the J call TRBJ2-1; D remains unclear. The germline V and J ends were trimmed by 0 bases and 3 bases, with 12 bases remaining between them. Germline CDR1 is LGHNA and CDR2 is YSLEER. The CDR3 extends over 16 amino acids. CDR3 DNA sequence: TGCGCCAGCAGCCAAGATCCGGAGATCAGCTACAATGAGCAGTTCTTC. Translated: CASSQDPEISYNEQFF.